Presented here are 13 T cell receptor beta chains from one specimen sequenced in a study of long-term antiretroviral therapy in people with HIV. Samples were assayed with immunoSEQ v3.0 at survey level. Clones were read by immunoSEQ multiplex PCR, and TCRdb kept only the in-frame ones, dropping some. The data contain just under 20,000 clones, around 90% of them seen just once; the ten biggest clones take up under 5%. Sequences were derived from unsorted PBMCs, sampled 2.1 years after starting antiretroviral therapy. These receptors were obtained from a man younger than 30 with HIV.

The chain is built from TRBV6-5 and TRBJ2-7; TRBD1 matches 11 bases. V shed 2 bases and J 7 bases; nucleotides not matched to a gene: 7. CDR3 size: 15 residues. Germline V gene lookup returns CDR1 MNHEY and CDR2 SVGAGI. The CDR3 nucleotides read TGTGCCAGCAGTTACGAAGGACAGGGGGCAGGAGAGCAGTACTTC. It encodes CASSYEGQGAGEQYF.

This chain links TRBV30 with TRBJ2-7; 8 bases line up with TRBD2. Looked up from germline, CDR1 is GTSNPN and CDR2 is SVGIG (reference sequence). The CDR3 has 12 residues. CDR3 sequence: CAISGSSYEQYF. As DNA, the CDR3 is TGTGCTATAAGCGGGAGCTCCTACGAGCAGTACTTC.

V and J are TRBV4-1 and TRBJ1-5; D gene ambiguous. V was clipped by 2 bases and J by 5 bases, with 10 bases between them. CDR3 length: 14 amino acids. Germline V gives CDR1 MGHRA, CDR2 YSYEKL. The CDR3, as DNA: TGCGCCAGCAGCCAACTATCGGGAGATCAGCCCCAGCATTTT. This sequence encodes CASSQLSGDQPQHF.

This sequence joins TRBV7-2 and TRBJ2-1; TRBD2 agrees at 7 bases. J was trimmed by 3 bases and V by 1 base; bases with no gene match: 12. The CDR3 loop spans 18 amino acids. The germline V gene encodes CDR1 SGHTA and CDR2 FQGNSA. This CDR3 reads CASSLGGEGAEGYNEQFF. CDR3 DNA: TGTGCCAGCAGCTTAGGGGGGGAGGGAGCGGAGGGCTACAATGAGCAGTTCTTC.

The chain links TRBV9 to TRBJ2-6, with D unclear. The CDR3 spans 16 residues. Germline CDR1 reads SGDLS; CDR2 reads YYNGEE. Trimming pared 2 bases from V and 0 bases from J, leaving 9 bases between. The CDR3 DNA follows: TGTGCCAGCAGCGTGTCTCGGCTCTCTGGGGCCAACGTCCTGACTTTC. Residues: CASSVSRLSGANVLTF.

V usage is TRBV4-1 and J usage is TRBJ1-3; D may be TRBD1 (5 bases). The CDR3 covers 17 residues. Germline CDR1 reads MGHRA; CDR2 reads YSYEKL. V dropped 4 bases and J dropped 0 bases, with 16 bases sitting between them. CDR3 sequence: CASSPQDRGDSGNTIYF. CDR3 sequence (DNA): TGCGCCAGCAGCCCCCAAGACCGAGGGGACTCTGGAAACACCATATATTTT.

This sequence joins TRBV5-6 and TRBJ2-7; TRBD2 agrees at 7 bases. Germline CDR1 is SGHDT and CDR2 is YYEEEE. V shed 0 bases and J 3 bases; nucleotides not matched to a gene: 6. The CDR3 has 15 residues. The CDR3 sequence is CASSLVGGGSYEQYF. The CDR3 nucleotides are TGTGCCAGCAGCTTGGTGGGGGGGGGTAGCTACGAGCAGTACTTC. Full variable domain (missing parts from reference TRBV5-6 and TRBJ2-7): DAGVTQSPTHLIKTRGQQVTLRCSPKSGHDTVSWYQQALGQGPQFIFQYYEEEERQRGNFPDRFSGHQFPNYSSELNVNALLLGDSALYLCASSLVGGGSYEQYFGPGTRLTVT.

The V gene is TRBV6-5, the J gene TRBJ2-7, with 10 bases that match TRBD2. The CDR3 runs 15 residues. In germline, CDR1 is MNHEY, CDR2 SVGAGI. V was clipped by 2 bases and J by 6 bases; unmatched bases: 7. CDR3 sequence reads: CASSYRLAGVPEQYF. The CDR3 DNA is TGTGCCAGCAGTTACCGCCTAGCGGGAGTCCCCGAGCAGTACTTC.

V and J are TRBV7-9 and TRBJ1-1; D not certain. Germline CDR1 SEHNR, CDR2 FQNEAQ (reference sequence). This CDR3 contains 14 residues. Trimming removed 2 bases at V and 0 bases at J, with 7 bases between. The CDR3 sequence: CASSLSGVNTEAFF. As DNA, the CDR3 is TGTGCCAGCAGCTTAAGTGGGGTGAACACTGAAGCTTTCTTT.

V and J are TRBV6-5 and TRBJ1-1; no reliable D call. This CDR3 spans 12 amino acids. V was clipped by 4 bases and J by 1 base, with 4 bases between them. Germline CDR1 MNHEY, CDR2 SVGAGI. CDR3 in amino acids: CASSSGNTEAFF. DNA for the CDR3: TGTGCCAGCAGTTCAGGGAACACTGAAGCTTTCTTT.

Only a few counts were recorded for this clone. The chain links TRBV4-2 to TRBJ2-7, with unresolved D. The CDR3 sequence is 14 residues long. V was trimmed by 0 bases and J by 0 bases, leaving 6 bases between them. Germline CDR1 and CDR2: LGHNA and YNFKEQ. As DNA, the CDR3 is TGTGCCAGCAGCCAAGATAGGGCCTCCTACGAGCAGTACTTC. Protein sequence: CASSQDRASYEQYF.

The chain links TRBV30 to TRBJ1-1; D gene unclear. The V gene lost 0 bases and the J gene lost 0 bases, with 8 bases spanning the gap. The CDR3 is 14 amino acids. In germline, CDR1 is GTSNPN, CDR2 SVGIG (reference sequence). The CDR3 reads CAWSVTRLNTEAFF. CDR3 coding DNA: TGTGCCTGGAGTGTAACCAGGTTGAACACTGAAGCTTTCTTT.

The V gene is TRBV2, the J gene TRBJ2-7; D uncertain. CDR3 length equals 11 residues. The germline V gene has CDR1 SNHLY and CDR2 FYNNEI. The ends were cut back, 7 bases at V and 10 bases at J, with 14 bases in the middle. CDR3 region: CASKALDLQYF. As DNA, the CDR3 is TGTGCCAGCAAGGCCCTTGATCTCCAGTACTTC.